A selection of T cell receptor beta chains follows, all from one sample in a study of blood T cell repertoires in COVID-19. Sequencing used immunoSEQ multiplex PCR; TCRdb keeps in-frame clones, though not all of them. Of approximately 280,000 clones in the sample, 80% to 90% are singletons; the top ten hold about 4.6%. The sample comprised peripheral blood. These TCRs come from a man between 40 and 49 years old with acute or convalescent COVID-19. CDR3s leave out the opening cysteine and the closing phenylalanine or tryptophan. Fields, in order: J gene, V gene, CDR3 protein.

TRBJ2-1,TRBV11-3,ASSSRASGGYNEQF
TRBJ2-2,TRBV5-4,ASSYGRGDTGELF
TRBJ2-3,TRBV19,ASSIQGAWRTDTQY
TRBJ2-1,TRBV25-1,ASSGRTGGNEQF
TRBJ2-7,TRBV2,ASAPQAASTYEQY
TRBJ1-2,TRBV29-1,SVVDRRRVGYT
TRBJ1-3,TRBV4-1,ASSQRHRDTATIY
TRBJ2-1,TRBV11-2,ASSSTGRSHNEQF
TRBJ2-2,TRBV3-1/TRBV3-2,ASSLSGAGELF
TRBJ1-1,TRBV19,ASSEGEFRGARTEAF
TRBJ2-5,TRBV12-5,ASDLGTGEETQY
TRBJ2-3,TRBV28,ASSGRDTQY
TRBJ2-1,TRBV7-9,ASSFPAGGLVMSYNEQF
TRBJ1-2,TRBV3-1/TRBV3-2,ASSQDSYGYT
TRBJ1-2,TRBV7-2,ASSLDTLYYGYT
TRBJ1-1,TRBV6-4,ASSAEWGTRAF
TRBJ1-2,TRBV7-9,ASSFRDRGGYT
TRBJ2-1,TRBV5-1,ASSLGGSYNEQF
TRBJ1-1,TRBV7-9,ASSLAQGHTEAF
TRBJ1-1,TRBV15,ATSRNTGEVTEAF
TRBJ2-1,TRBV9,ASSPTASGGNNEQF
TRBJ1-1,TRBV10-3,AMRGLMNTEAF
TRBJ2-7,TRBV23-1,ASSRKLTCLYEQY
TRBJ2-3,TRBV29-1,SVGPGELDTQY
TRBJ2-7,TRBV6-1,ASSEASAGAHEQY
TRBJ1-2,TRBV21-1,ASSNPCAGTTYGYT
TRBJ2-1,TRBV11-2,ASSEDRGREQF
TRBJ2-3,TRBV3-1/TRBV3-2,ASSQGRAPVSTDTQY
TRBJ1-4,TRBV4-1,ASSQDIEGKLF
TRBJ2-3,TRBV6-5,ASSYSITGGTDTQY
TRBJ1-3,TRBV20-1,SARRENTIY
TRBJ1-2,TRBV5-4,ASRPGGGFGGYT
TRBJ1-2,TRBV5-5,ASSEAGTGLSGYT
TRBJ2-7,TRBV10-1,ASSSDRGDSAY
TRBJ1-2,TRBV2,ASGENGYT
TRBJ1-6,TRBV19,ASSISAGDSSYNSPLH
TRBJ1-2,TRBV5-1,ASSPSPWGGKGYGYT
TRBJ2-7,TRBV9,ASSVEAGGPYEQY
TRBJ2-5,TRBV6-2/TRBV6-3,ASSYWARGKTQY
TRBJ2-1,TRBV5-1,ASREDSGVRNEQF
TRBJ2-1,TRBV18,ASSTMGGFYNEQF